These 18 T cell receptor beta chains originate from one sample sequenced in a study of shared clonotypes between healthy human individuals. The assay was immunoSEQ multiplex PCR, and TCRdb's table has in-frame clones only and misses some. The sample shows around 2.1 million clones, about 93% of them seen only once. Only CD45RO-negative cells positively selected for CCR7 counted as naive CD8 cells, so terminally differentiated effector memory CD45RA+ cells were excluded. The specimen sequenced was naive CD8+ T cells from PBMCs. The source of these receptors is a man aged 18 to 29 in good health. Some clones in this sample may be carry-over from other donors' samples.

The gene calls are TRBV27 and TRBJ1-2; no clear D. The germline CDR1 and CDR2 sequences are MNHEY and SMNVEV (reference sequence). V was pared by 3 bases and J by 5 bases, with 16 bases between. This CDR3 has 15 residues. CDR3 DNA: TGTGCCAGCAGTTTCAATATCCGGGCAGGATATGGCTACACCTTC. Its translation is CASSFNIRAGYGYTF.

The CDR3 coding sequence is TGTGCCAGCAGCCCAGGTCAGACCTACGAGCAGTACTTC. Translating gives CASSPGQTYEQYF. The chain combines TRBV28 with TRBJ2-7; D is undetermined. The CDR3 spans 13 residues. The V gene lost 6 bases and the J gene lost 2 bases, with 11 bases spanning the gap. CDR1 is MDHEN, CDR2 SYDVKM, per germline.

V gene TRBV7-8 combines with J gene TRBJ2-6; 7 bases line up with TRBD1. Germline assignment: CDR1 SGHVS and CDR2 FQNEAQ. Trimming took 2 bases from V and 0 from J; bases not matched to a gene: 13. This CDR3 has 20 amino acids. CDR3 in DNA: TGTGCCAGCAGCTTAAGAGGCACCCGGACAGGCAGCTCTGGGGCCAACGTCCTGACTTTC. Protein product: CASSLRGTRTGSSGANVLTF.

A remark on this clone: This sample also contains other DNA sequences that code for the same CDR3. V is TRBV6-5 and J is TRBJ2-7, with 8 bases matching TRBD2. Germline V gives CDR1 MNHEY, CDR2 SVGAGI. Losses at the gene ends were 0 bases for V and 0 bases for J; bases not matched to a gene: 1. The CDR3 runs to 15 residues. The CDR3 sequence: CASSYSSGSSYEQYF. CDR3 DNA: TGTGCCAGCAGTTACTCGAGCGGGAGCTCCTACGAGCAGTACTTC.

The chain combines TRBV7-2 with TRBJ1-1; TRBD1 is a possible D gene (5 bases). The CDR3 length is 18 residues. The ends were cut back, 4 bases at V and 5 bases at J, with 26 bases in the middle. The germline CDR1 and CDR2 sequences are SGHTA and FQGNSA. The CDR3, as DNA: TGTGCCAGCAGCTCAATTACCCGCAGGGTTATAGTAGGGACTGAAGCTTTCTTT. This codes for CASSSITRRVIVGTEAFF.

The chain combines TRBV27 with TRBJ2-5, with D tentatively TRBD2 (5 bases). V was cut by 7 bases and J by 3 bases, with 18 bases left in between. Germline V lookup: CDR1 MNHEY, CDR2 SMNVEV (reference sequence). The CDR3 has 15 residues. The CDR3 protein is CASKWSARVKETQYF. CDR3 bases: TGTGCCAGCAAATGGTCCGCGAGGGTGAAAGAGACCCAGTACTTC.

V gene TRBV28 combines with J gene TRBJ2-7; 11 positions agree with TRBD2. CDR1 is MDHEN and CDR2 is SYDVKM in the germline V gene. This CDR3 spans 17 amino acids. V shed 6 bases and J 2 bases; nucleotides not matched to a gene: 12. The CDR3 reads CASSLGLADPQAYEQYF. CDR3 coding DNA: TGTGCCAGCAGCCTGGGACTAGCGGACCCTCAAGCCTACGAGCAGTACTTC. The entire variable domain, with the rest obtained from reference TRBV28 and TRBJ2-7, is as follows: DVKVTQSSRYLVKRTGEKVFLECVQDMDHENMFWYRQDPGLGLRLIYFSYDVKMKEKGDIPEGYSVSREKKERFSLILESASTNQTSMYLCASSLGLADPQAYEQYFGPGTRLTVT.

V and J are TRBV11-1 and TRBJ2-5; 9 bases are a match to TRBD1. The V segment lost 5 bases and the J segment 3 bases; nucleotides outside the gene matches: 10. Germline CDR1 and CDR2: SGHAT and FQDESV (reference sequence). The CDR3 runs 16 residues. The CDR3 bases are TGTGCCAGCAGCCCTCGGGACAGGGCACTTAAAGAGACCCAGTACTTC. Translation gives CASSPRDRALKETQYF.

The chain is built from TRBV7-2 and TRBJ1-3; the D gene is possibly TRBD1 (5 bases). The ends were cut back, 5 bases at V and 8 bases at J, with 19 bases in the middle. The CDR3 runs to 15 residues. Germline loops: CDR1 SGHTA, CDR2 FQGNSA. CDR3 coding DNA: TGTGCCAGCAGCATCGCTCCCGGCGGGGGTGACACCATATATTTT. This translates into CASSIAPGGGDTIYF.

The J gene is TRBJ2-7, the V gene TRBV6-1; no firm D call. V lost 1 base and J lost 5, with 12 bases in between. CDR1 is MNHNS, CDR2 SASEGT, per germline. The CDR3 sequence is 14 residues long. This chain's CDR3 is CASSEGGFLHEQYF. CDR3 bases: TGTGCCAGCAGTGAAGGAGGTTTTCTCCACGAGCAGTACTTC.

The V and J genes are TRBV6-1 and TRBJ2-7; D gene ambiguous. The germline gives CDR1 MNHNS, CDR2 SASEGT. This CDR3 has 15 amino acids. Between the trimmed V and J ends, which lost 10 bases and 2 bases, there was a span of 21 bases. The CDR3 DNA is TGTGCCACCGCGACGTCGGTGGTGGGTGCCTACGAGCAGTACTTC. This gives the protein CATATSVVGAYEQYF.

This clone was found once. V is TRBV5-4 and J is TRBJ1-1, with D unclear. Germline V CDR1 and CDR2: SGHNT, YYREEE (reference sequence). Trimming took off 4 bases at V and 1 base at J, with 14 bases between the two ends. The CDR3 sequence is 15 residues long. The CDR3 region has the DNA TGTGCCAGCAGCGCTAACGGGAGGACGAACACTGAAGCTTTCTTT. Amino acid sequence: CASSANGRTNTEAFF.

The chain joins TRBV27 to TRBJ2-3; perhaps TRBD2 as D (6 bases). V dropped 5 bases and J dropped 4 bases, with 13 bases sitting between them. Germline CDR1 and CDR2: MNHEY and SMNVEV (reference sequence). The CDR3 spans 14 residues. CDR3: CASSALAFADTQYF. The CDR3 coding sequence is TGTGCCAGCAGTGCCCTAGCGTTCGCAGATACGCAGTATTTT.

This sequence joins TRBV6-5 and TRBJ1-2; 7 bases are a match to TRBD1. The CDR3 consists of 16 residues. Germline V gene data show CDR1 as MNHEY and CDR2 as SVGAGI. The V and J ends lost 4 bases and 4 bases, in that order; junction bases with no gene match: 12. The CDR3 region has the DNA TGTGCCAGCAGTTCCACTCTCGGAGGGGGCGCCTATGGCTACACCTTC. Amino acid sequence: CASSSTLGGGAYGYTF.

The J gene is TRBJ1-1, the V gene TRBV5-6; the D gene is possibly TRBD1 (6 bases). This CDR3 is 16 amino acids long. V was shortened by 2 bases and J by 8 bases, with 22 bases between the two germline ends. Germline CDR1 SGHDT, CDR2 YYEEEE. CDR3 amino acids: CASSLGKGGLGFEAFF. CDR3 sequence (DNA): TGTGCCAGCAGCTTAGGGAAGGGGGGCCTAGGATTCGAAGCTTTCTTT.

This chain links TRBV5-1 with TRBJ2-3; D tentatively reads TRBD1 or TRBD2 (5 bases each). Germline V gene lookup returns CDR1 SGHRS and CDR2 YFSETQ. The ends were cut back, 0 bases at V and 6 bases at J, with 14 bases in the middle. This CDR3 contains 15 residues. CDR3 sequence reads: CASSLARRERDTQYF. CDR3 DNA: TGCGCCAGCAGCTTGGCCCGCAGGGAGAGGGATACGCAGTATTTT.

The chain couples TRBV11-2 to TRBJ1-1; possibly TRBD1 for D (6 bases). This CDR3 region has 17 residues. V lost 3 bases, J lost 6 bases, and 23 bases lay in between. CDR1 SGHAT and CDR2 FQNNGV come from the germline V gene. The CDR3 spells CASSFGDPDEEGAEAFF. For the CDR3, the DNA is TGTGCCAGCAGCTTCGGCGACCCAGACGAGGAGGGGGCTGAAGCTTTCTTT.

About this clone: This same CDR3 is encoded by further DNA sequences in the sample. The chain couples TRBV7-9 to TRBJ2-1, with D unclear. V was pared by 3 bases and J by 5 bases, with 2 bases between. The CDR3 sequence is 11 residues long. Germline V gene lookup returns CDR1 SEHNR and CDR2 FQNEAQ (reference sequence). In DNA form, the CDR3 reads TGTGCCAGCAGCTTTGACAATGAGCAGTTCTTC. Translation gives CASSFDNEQFF.